These 14 T cell receptor beta chains were all obtained from the same sample, sequenced in a study of blood T cell repertoires in COVID-19. The repertoire was sequenced with immunoSEQ multiplex PCR; TCRdb's copy has only in-frame clones and lacks some. The table has about 56,000 clones, approximately 92% seen once; the top ten hold approximately 45%. The sample comprised peripheral blood. These receptors came from a woman aged 60-75 years with COVID-19, enrolled during active disease.

Here the CDR3 reads CASSSQGVSGNEQFF. The CDR3 DNA reads as TGCGCCAGCAGTTCACAGGGGGTTAGTGGCAATGAGCAGTTCTTC. The rearrangement links TRBV5-1 to TRBJ2-1; 8 nucleotides line up with TRBD1. CDR3 length equals 15 residues. V lost 5 bases, J lost 6 bases, and 10 bases stayed unmatched. The germline V gene has CDR1 SGHRS and CDR2 YFSETQ.

The chain recombines TRBV29-1 with TRBJ1-1; D remains unclear. The V end was cut by 3 bases, the J end by 10 bases, with 15 bases between. The CDR3 length is 12 residues. Germline V CDR1 and CDR2: SQVTM, ANQGSEA. The CDR3 DNA sequence: TGCAGCGTTGAGCTGACCGCGCGGGGAGCTTTCTTT. The encoded protein is CSVELTARGAFF. Full variable domain (remainder filled in from reference TRBV29-1 and TRBJ1-1): SAVISQKPSRDICQRGTSLTIQCQVDSQVTMMFWYRQQPGQSLTLIATANQGSEATYESGFVIDKFPISRPNLTFSTLTVSNMSPEDSSIYLCSVELTARGAFFGQGTRLTVV.

The chain couples TRBV6-5 to TRBJ1-5; 7 bases fit TRBD1. V trimming: 6 bases; J trimming: 1 base; junction bases outside the gene matches: 3. From germline, CDR1 is MNHEY and CDR2 SVGAGI. This CDR3 contains 14 residues. CDR3 nucleotide sequence: TGTGCCAGCAGGGTGGACAGGAGCAATCAGCCCCAGCATTTT. Protein product: CASRVDRSNQPQHF.

The chain links TRBV6-2 or TRBV6-3 to TRBJ1-2, with 9 bases fitting TRBD1. Per the germline V gene, CDR1 is MNHEY and CDR2 is SVGEGT. Germline trimming cut 3 bases from V and 8 bases from J; bases unmatched to any gene: 7. The CDR3 sequence is 14 residues long. The chain's CDR3 is CASSYPGQGIGYTF. The CDR3 region has the DNA TGTGCCAGCAGTTATCCGGGACAGGGAATCGGCTACACCTTC.

This chain links TRBV9 with TRBJ1-2; tentatively, D is TRBD1 (5 bases). The V end was cut by 0 bases, the J end by 5 bases, with 8 bases between. Germline lookup yields CDR1 SGDLS and CDR2 YYNGEE. CDR3 length: 13 residues. CDR3 nucleotide sequence: TGTGCCAGCAGCGTAGAGGAGGGGTATGGCTACACCTTC. Translating gives CASSVEEGYGYTF.

This chain connects TRBV10-3 to TRBJ2-5, with TRBD1 matching 7 bases. V was pared by 3 bases and J by 1 base, with 5 bases of the junction left unmatched. Germline-derived CDR1 and CDR2 are ENHRY and SYGVKD. The length of the CDR3 is 15 residues. This CDR3 is CAISESGQSQETQYF. The CDR3 DNA is TGTGCCATCAGTGAATCGGGACAGTCCCAAGAGACCCAGTACTTC.

The chain recombines TRBV4-3 with TRBJ2-7, with D unclear. This CDR3 region has 15 residues. Per the germline V gene, CDR1 is LGHNA and CDR2 is YSLEER. Between the trimmed V and J ends, which lost 0 bases and 3 bases, there was a span of 12 bases. The CDR3 reads CASSQDRFTGYEQYF. The CDR3 coding sequence is TGCGCCAGCAGCCAAGATAGATTCACGGGCTACGAGCAGTACTTC.

This chain links TRBV11-2 with TRBJ2-3, with D perhaps TRBD2 (7 bases). Germline CDR1 SGHAT, CDR2 FQNNGV. The V end lost 0 bases, the J end lost 1 base, and 14 bases lay between the germline ends. This CDR3 comprises 17 residues. The DNA of the CDR3 is TGTGCCAGCAGCTTAGACGTACGGGGGGCCGGCACAGATACGCAGTATTTT. Its translation is CASSLDVRGAGTDTQYF.

This sequence joins TRBV29-1 and TRBJ2-3, with D possibly TRBD2 on 6 matching bases. CDR3 length: 12 residues. Germline CDR1 and CDR2: SQVTM and ANQGSEA. Trimming removed 8 bases from V and 2 bases from J, with 11 bases in between. CDR3 in DNA: TGCAGCTTAGCGGAAATCACAGATACGCAGTATTTT. Translation: CSLAEITDTQYF.

V is TRBV30 and J is TRBJ1-2; D remains ambiguous. From germline, CDR1 is GTSNPN and CDR2 SVGIG (reference sequence). V shed 4 bases and J shed 3 bases, with 9 bases lying between them. The CDR3 is 12 residues long. The CDR3, as DNA: TGTGCCTGGACAGAACAGTACTATGGCTACACCTTC. Residues: CAWTEQYYGYTF.

This clone occurred many times. CDR3 coding DNA: TGCGCCAGCAGCCAAGTCGGACAGGCTCTCACTAACTATGGCTACACCTTC. Amino acid sequence: CASSQVGQALTNYGYTF. This rearrangement joins TRBV4-3 to TRBJ1-2; 7 bases line up with TRBD1. This CDR3 region has 17 residues. Germline assignment: CDR1 LGHNA and CDR2 YSLEER. The J segment lost 0 bases and the V segment lost 1 base, leaving 8 bases of the junction unmatched.

CDR3 coding DNA: TGTGCCAGCACTACAGGGACCAACACTGAAGCTTTCTTT. Translation: CASTTGTNTEAFF. This sequence joins TRBV27 and TRBJ1-1, with a weak D call TRBD1 (6 bases). The V and J ends lost 7 bases and 2 bases respectively, with 11 bases between them. CDR1 and CDR2 (germline): MNHEY, SMNVEV (reference sequence). This CDR3 is built from 13 residues.

CDR3 residues: CASTSGDTGELFF. The CDR3 nucleotides read TGTGCCAGCACATCCGGGGACACCGGGGAGCTGTTTTTT. The chain employs TRBV7-9 and TRBJ2-2; D possibly corresponds to TRBD2 (5 bases). V lost 7 bases to trimming and J lost 3 bases, with 9 bases between them. Germline V CDR1 and CDR2: SEHNR, FQNEAQ (reference sequence). The CDR3 spans 13 residues. Filled out from reference TRBV7-9 and TRBJ2-2, the complete variable domain reads DTGVSQNPRHKITKRGQNVTFRCDPISEHNRLYWYRQTLGQGPEFLTYFQNEAQLEKSRLLSDRFSAERPKGSFSTLEIQRTEQGDSAMYLCASTSGDTGELFFGEGSRLTVL.

V gene TRBV5-3 combines with J gene TRBJ1-5; perhaps TRBD1 as D (5 bases). TRBV5-3 is annotated as an ORF whose role is uncertain. CDR3 size: 17 residues. The V and J ends lost 2 bases and 3 bases respectively, with 18 bases between them. CDR3 region: CARSFEDGGESNQPQHF. The CDR3 DNA follows: TGTGCCAGAAGCTTCGAGGATGGGGGGGAATCCAATCAGCCCCAGCATTTT.